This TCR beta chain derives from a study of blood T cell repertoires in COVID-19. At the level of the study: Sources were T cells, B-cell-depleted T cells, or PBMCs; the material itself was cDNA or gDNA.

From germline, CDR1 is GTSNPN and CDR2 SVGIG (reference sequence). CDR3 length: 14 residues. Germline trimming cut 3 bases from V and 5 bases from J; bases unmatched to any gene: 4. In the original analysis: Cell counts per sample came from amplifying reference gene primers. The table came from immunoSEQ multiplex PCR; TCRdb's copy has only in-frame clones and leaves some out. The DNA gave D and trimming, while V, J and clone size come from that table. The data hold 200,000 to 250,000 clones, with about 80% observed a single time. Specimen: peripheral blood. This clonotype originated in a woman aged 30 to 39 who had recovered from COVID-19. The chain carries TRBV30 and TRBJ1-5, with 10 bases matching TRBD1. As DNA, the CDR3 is TGTGCCTGGAGCGTCGGGACAGGGGATCAGCCCCAGCATTTT. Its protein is CAWSVGTGDQPQHF.